Listed here are 11 T cell receptor beta chains from one sample, sequenced in a study of blood T cells in healthy people across ages. Next came a second PCR, run for about 6 to 12 cycles, which used a sample-barcoded 5' primer along with a J-beta primer mix. A single record per CDR3 protein comes from TCRdb applying MiXCR to the 5' RACE reads. The data hold 600,000 to 1,000,000 distinct CDR3 sequences, with nearly 60% observed a single time. Sequencing was carried out using blood. Receptor source: a man aged 25 to 40 in good health.

This clonotype was detected only a few times. This chain links TRBV7-2 with TRBJ1-2; D unresolved. Germline V gives CDR1 SGHTA, CDR2 FQGNSA. This CDR3 is built from 15 residues. V was cut by 4 bases and J by 4 bases, with 16 bases left in between. CDR3 bases: TGTGCCAGCAGCTCCCACGAGGGAGGCACCTATGGCTACACCTTC. It yields the protein CASSSHEGGTYGYTF.

This clonotype was counted between two and nine times. The V call is TRBV11-1, the J call TRBJ2-7; tentatively, D is TRBD2 (6 bases). V shed 5 bases and J shed 10 bases, with 15 bases lying between them. This CDR3 has 12 residues. CDR1 and CDR2 (germline): SGHAT, FQDESV (reference sequence). The CDR3 region is CASSRLVQPQYF. CDR3 coding DNA: TGTGCCAGCAGCCGACTAGTTCAACCCCAGTACTTC.

The chain joins TRBV2 to TRBJ2-4, with 9 bases lining up with TRBD2. Germline lookup yields CDR1 SNHLY and CDR2 FYNNEI. CDR3 length equals 14 residues. The ends lost 2 bases at V and 7 bases at J; junction bases unmatched: 3. In DNA form, the CDR3 reads TGTGCCAGCAGTGAACAGCGGGGGGCTAACATTCAGTACTTC. This gives the protein CASSEQRGANIQYF.

V usage is TRBV19 and J usage is TRBJ2-1; 8 nucleotides agree with TRBD1. After removal of 7 bases from V and 2 bases from J, the junction contained 4 bases not matched to a gene. Germline V gives CDR1 LNHDA, CDR2 SQIVND (reference sequence). This CDR3 is 14 amino acids long. CDR3 coding DNA: TGTGCCAGTATAGCGACAGGGGCCTACAATGAGCAGTTCTTC. Protein sequence: CASIATGAYNEQFF.

This clonotype was detected once. V usage is TRBV5-5 and J usage is TRBJ1-2; TRBD1 aligns across 7 bases. Per the germline V gene, CDR1 is SGHKS and CDR2 is YYEKEE (reference sequence). V lost 0 bases to trimming and J lost 0 bases; unmatched junction nucleotides: 11. The CDR3 loop spans 18 amino acids. CDR3 sequence (DNA): TGTGCCAGCAGCTTGGCACAGGGGTTCGATTTAACTAACTATGGCTACACCTTC. Its protein product is CASSLAQGFDLTNYGYTF.

In nucleotides, the CDR3 is TGCGCCAGCGCAGAGACGTACGCCTACGAGCAGTACTTC. Translated: CASAETYAYEQYF. The chain couples TRBV5-1 to TRBJ2-7; D remains ambiguous. In germline, CDR1 is SGHRS, CDR2 YFSETQ. V lost 7 bases and J lost 2, with 13 bases in between. The CDR3 extends over 13 amino acids.

The chain combines TRBV5-4 with TRBJ2-3; TRBD2 matches at 7 bases. Germline V gene lookup returns CDR1 SGHNT and CDR2 YYREEE (reference sequence). This CDR3 has 15 residues. With V trimmed by 3 bases and J by 8 bases, 12 bases remained unmatched. CDR3 nucleotides: TGTGCCAGCAGCTCGGACGGGGGACTACCCGGTACGCAGTATTTT. Its translation is CASSSDGGLPGTQYF.

This chain uses TRBV6-2 or TRBV6-3 with TRBJ1-2, with a weak D call TRBD1 (5 bases). The germline V gene encodes CDR1 MNHEY and CDR2 SVGEGT. Trimming cost V 6 bases and J 8 bases, with 10 bases left between them. This CDR3 is built from 11 residues. CDR3 sequence (DNA): TGTGCCAGCAGGTCAGGGCGCGGCTACACCTTC. This gives the protein CASRSGRGYTF.

This clonotype has only a few counts. The gene calls are TRBV30 and TRBJ2-3; D is uncertain. Germline V gene data show CDR1 as GTSNPN and CDR2 as SVGIG (reference sequence). V dropped 2 bases and J dropped 6 bases, with 6 bases sitting between them. The CDR3 sequence is 11 residues long. The CDR3 nucleotides are TGTGCCTGGAGTTATAGGGATACGCAGTATTTT. Its translation: CAWSYRDTQYF.

This chain joins TRBV4-1 and TRBJ2-3, with D tentatively TRBD2 (6 bases). Trimming cost V 4 bases and J 4 bases, with 12 bases left between them. Germline values: CDR1 MGHRA, CDR2 YSYEKL. This CDR3 is 14 amino acids long. CDR3 nucleotide sequence: TGCGCCAGCAGCCGCGGCGGGGCCCCAGATACGCAGTATTTT. Translating gives CASSRGGAPDTQYF.

The V call is TRBV29-1, the J call TRBJ1-2, with 8 positions matching TRBD1. CDR3 length: 13 amino acids. Germline lookup yields CDR1 SQVTM and CDR2 ANQGSEA. Trimming cost V 7 bases and J 2 bases; bases outside gene matches: 6. Here the CDR3 reads CSAGQGENYGYTF. CDR3 DNA: TGCAGCGCTGGACAGGGAGAGAACTATGGCTACACCTTC. Using reference TRBV29-1 and TRBJ1-2 for the parts outside the CDR3, the full variable domain is SAVISQKPSRDICQRGTSLTIQCQVDSQVTMMFWYRQQPGQSLTLIATANQGSEATYESGFVIDKFPISRPNLTFSTLTVSNMSPEDSSIYLCSAGQGENYGYTFGSGTRLTVV.